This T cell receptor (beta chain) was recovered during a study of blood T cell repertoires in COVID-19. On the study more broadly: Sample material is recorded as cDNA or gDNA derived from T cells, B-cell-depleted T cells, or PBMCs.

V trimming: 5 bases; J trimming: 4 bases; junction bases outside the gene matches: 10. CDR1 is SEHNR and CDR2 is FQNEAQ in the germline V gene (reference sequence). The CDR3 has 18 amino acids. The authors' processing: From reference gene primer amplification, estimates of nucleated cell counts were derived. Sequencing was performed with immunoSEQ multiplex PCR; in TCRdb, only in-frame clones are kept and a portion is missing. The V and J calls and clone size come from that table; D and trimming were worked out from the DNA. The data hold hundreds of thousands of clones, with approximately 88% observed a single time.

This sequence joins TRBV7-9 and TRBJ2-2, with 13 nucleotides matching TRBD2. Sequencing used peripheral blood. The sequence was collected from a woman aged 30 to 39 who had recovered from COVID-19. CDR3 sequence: CASSAYTSGGALTGELFF. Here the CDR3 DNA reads TGTGCCAGCAGCGCTTATACTAGCGGGGGGGCCCTCACCGGGGAGCTGTTTTTT.